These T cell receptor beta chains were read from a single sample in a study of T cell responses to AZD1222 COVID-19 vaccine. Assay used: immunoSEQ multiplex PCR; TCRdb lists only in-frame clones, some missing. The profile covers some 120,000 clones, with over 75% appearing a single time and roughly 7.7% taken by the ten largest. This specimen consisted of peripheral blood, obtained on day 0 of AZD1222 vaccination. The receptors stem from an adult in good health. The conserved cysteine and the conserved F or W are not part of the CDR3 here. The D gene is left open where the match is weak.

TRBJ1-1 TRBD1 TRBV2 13 ASRDRVGVGTEAF
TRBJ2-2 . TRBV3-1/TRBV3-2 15 ASSQDWRGAHTGELF
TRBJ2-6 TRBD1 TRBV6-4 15 ASSGDRGPSGANVLT
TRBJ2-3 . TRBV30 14 AWTLGSGRSTDTQY
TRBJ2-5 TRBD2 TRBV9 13 ASSVEGSGSETQY
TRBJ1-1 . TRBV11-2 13 ASSLDRVGPGEAF
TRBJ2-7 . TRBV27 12 ASTLGWPHYEQY
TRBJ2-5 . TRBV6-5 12 ASSGGLSQETQY
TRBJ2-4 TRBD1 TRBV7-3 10 ASSTPGQGLY
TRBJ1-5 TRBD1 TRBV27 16 ASSAQGGGSYSNQPQH
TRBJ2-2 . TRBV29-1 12 SVDRGSNTGELF
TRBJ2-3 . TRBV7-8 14 ASSSDWASRGDTQY
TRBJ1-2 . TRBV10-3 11 AIREDTRYGYT
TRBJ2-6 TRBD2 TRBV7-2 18 ASSLALAGAPASGANVLT
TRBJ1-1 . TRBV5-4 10 ASSLPNTEAF
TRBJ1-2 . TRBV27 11 ASSQREGYGYT
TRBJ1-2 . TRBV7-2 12 ASSLAGLNYGYT
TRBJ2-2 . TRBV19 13 ATKRQTANTGELF
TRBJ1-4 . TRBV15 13 ATSRDVGRNEKLF
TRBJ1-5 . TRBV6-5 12 AARDALFGQPQH
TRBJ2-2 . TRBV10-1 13 ASSDAGGHTGELF
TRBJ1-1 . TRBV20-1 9 SAREVPEAF
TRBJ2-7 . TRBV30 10 AWEQGTDEQY
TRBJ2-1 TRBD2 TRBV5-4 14 ASSLAGERGRNEQF
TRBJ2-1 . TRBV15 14 ATRTGTGSSYNEQF
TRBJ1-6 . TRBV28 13 ASSFDSSYNSPLH
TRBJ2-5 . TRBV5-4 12 ASSLDGTGETQY
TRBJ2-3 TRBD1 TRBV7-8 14 ASSGGQGATTDTQY
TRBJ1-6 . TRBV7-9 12 ASSLEQSGSPLH
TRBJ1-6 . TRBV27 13 ASSSPPGYNSPLH
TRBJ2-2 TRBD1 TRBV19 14 ASSLLTNRGAGELF
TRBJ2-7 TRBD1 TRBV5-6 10 ASSRDRGQPY